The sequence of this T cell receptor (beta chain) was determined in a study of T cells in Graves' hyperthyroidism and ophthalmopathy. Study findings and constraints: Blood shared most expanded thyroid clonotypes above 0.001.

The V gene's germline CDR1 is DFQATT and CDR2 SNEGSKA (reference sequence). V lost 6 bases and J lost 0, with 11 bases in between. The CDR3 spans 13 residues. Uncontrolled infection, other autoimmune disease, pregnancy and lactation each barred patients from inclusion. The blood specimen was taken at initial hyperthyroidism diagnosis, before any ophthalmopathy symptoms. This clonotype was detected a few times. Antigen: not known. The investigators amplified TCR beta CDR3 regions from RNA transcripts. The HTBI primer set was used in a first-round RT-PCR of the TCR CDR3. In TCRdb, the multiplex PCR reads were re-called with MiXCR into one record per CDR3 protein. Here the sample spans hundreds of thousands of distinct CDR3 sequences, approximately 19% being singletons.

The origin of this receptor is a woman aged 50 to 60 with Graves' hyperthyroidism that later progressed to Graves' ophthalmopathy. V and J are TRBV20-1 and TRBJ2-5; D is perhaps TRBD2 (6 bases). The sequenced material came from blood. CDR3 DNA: TGCAGTGCCAATTTAGCGGACCAAGAGACCCAGTACTTC. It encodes CSANLADQETQYF.